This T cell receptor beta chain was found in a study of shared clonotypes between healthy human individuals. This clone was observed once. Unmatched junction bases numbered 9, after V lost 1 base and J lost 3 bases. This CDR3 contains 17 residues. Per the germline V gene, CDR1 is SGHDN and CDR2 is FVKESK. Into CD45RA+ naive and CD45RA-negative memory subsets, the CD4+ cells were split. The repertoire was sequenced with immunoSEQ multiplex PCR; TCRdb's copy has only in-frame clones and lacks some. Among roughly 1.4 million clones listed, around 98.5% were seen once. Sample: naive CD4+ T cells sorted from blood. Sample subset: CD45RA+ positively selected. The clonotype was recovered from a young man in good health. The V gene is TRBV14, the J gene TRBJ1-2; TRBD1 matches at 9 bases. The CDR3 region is CASSQVTGGRVYYGYTF. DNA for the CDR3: TGTGCCAGCAGCCAAGTAACAGGGGGCAGAGTTTACTATGGCTACACCTTC.